This TCR beta chain was identified in a study of CD8 T cells in Susac syndrome. Study at large: The Susac syndrome patients were therapy-naive, on corticosteroids, or on intravenous immunoglobulin alone at blood draw.

RNA amounts of about 0.5 to 1 ug underwent reverse transcription with random hexamers. TCRdb reprocessed the immunoSEQ multiplex PCR reads via MiXCR and lists one record per CDR3 protein. This sample has approximately 190,000 distinct CDR3 sequences, with nearly 97% found just once. The CDR3 is 14 amino acids. Trimming took off 0 bases at V and 9 bases at J, with 10 bases between the two ends. Germline CDR1 reads SGHNT; CDR2 reads YYREEE (reference sequence). This clonotype was sampled from a human donor with Susac syndrome. The sample was CD4+ T cells from PBMCs. This chain links TRBV5-4 with TRBJ1-6; possible D gene TRBD1, 6 bases. CDR3 protein: CASSLAGGASPLHF. Here the CDR3 DNA reads TGTGCCAGCAGCTTGGCCGGGGGGGCTTCACCCCTCCACTTT.